This entry describes one T cell receptor (beta chain). What it binds is unknown. This record comes from a study of T cell responses to AZD1222 COVID-19 vaccine. Study-level results: Regions left unmutated in variants are reportedly the target of nearly half of spike-specific TCRs. Only 5 or 6 people who got AZD1222 tested seropositive at baseline. The study found vaccine-associated CD4 TCRs spanning spike, dominant at 160-218 and 743-854.

The V end lost 3 bases, the J end lost 0 bases, and 11 bases lay between the germline ends. CDR1 SGHTA and CDR2 FQGNSA come from the germline V gene. This CDR3 has 15 amino acids. Generated by immunoSEQ multiplex PCR, the TCRdb table keeps only in-frame clones and is missing some. The sample consists of about 70,000 clones, 90% of them appearing once. The receptor comes from an adult who received the AZD1222 COVID-19 vaccine. Specimen: peripheral blood, collected 28 days after the second AZD1222 dose. V usage is TRBV7-2 and J usage is TRBJ2-5; D is undetermined. The CDR3 DNA follows: TGTGCCAGCAGCTTGAGTCTGGGCAACCAAGAGACCCAGTACTTC. Encoded protein: CASSLSLGNQETQYF.